The 8 T cell receptor beta chains in this list originate from one sample, sequenced in a study of shared clonotypes between healthy human individuals (dated by TCRdb to between 2020 and 2021). Receptors were amplified or captured by the immunoSEQ multiplex PCR assay. Imported from immuneACCESS, the table was reduced by TCRdb to in-frame sequences with V and J called. These copies leave out some clones; in studies compared against another copy, an unresolved V gene accounts for under half, and the cause of the remainder is not known. This sample comprises over a million clones, more than 95% of them detected only once. The ten largest clones capture about 1.2% of the sample. The specimen sequenced was naive CD4+ T cells sorted from blood. The sample's cell subset or site label, decoded: CD45RA+ positively selected. These receptors all stem from a man in his thirties or forties in good health.

This chain joins TRBV5-1 and TRBJ2-7, with D perhaps matching TRBD2 (6 bases). Deletions cut 5 bases from V and 2 bases from J, with 11 bases between. In germline, CDR1 is SGHRS, CDR2 YFSETQ. CDR3 length: 13 amino acids. The CDR3 DNA is TGCGCCAGCAGTGGTAGCGGACCCTACGAGCAGTACTTC. Its protein is CASSGSGPYEQYF.

The rearrangement joins TRBV7-8 to TRBJ1-1; unclear D gene. V dropped 5 bases and J dropped 11 bases, with 15 bases sitting between them. The CDR3 covers 12 residues. CDR1 SGHVS and CDR2 FQNEAQ come from the germline V gene. In DNA, the CDR3 is TGTGCCAGCAGCCCAAGGCTCTTGAGGGCTTTCTTT. It encodes CASSPRLLRAFF. The full variable domain, in which reference TRBV7-8 and TRBJ1-1 provide the parts outside the CDR3, is GAGVSQSPRYKVAKRGQDVALRCDPISGHVSLFWYQQALGQGPEFLTYFQNEAQLDKSGLPSDRFFAERPEGSVSTLKIQRTQQEDSAVYLCASSPRLLRAFFGQGTRLTVV.

The rearrangement links TRBV11-2 to TRBJ2-7, with 7 bases aligning to TRBD2. The trim removed 1 base at V and 2 bases at J, leaving 5 bases unmatched. Germline V gene lookup returns CDR1 SGHAT and CDR2 FQNNGV. This CDR3 has 15 amino acids. The CDR3 DNA sequence: TGTGCCAGCAGCTTAGTTGGGGGAGGGCCCTACGAGCAGTACTTC. Translation gives CASSLVGGGPYEQYF. Full variable domain (rest looked up from reference TRBV11-2 and TRBJ2-7): EAGVAQSPRYKIIEKRQSVAFWCNPISGHATLYWYQQILGQGPKLLIQFQNNGVVDDSQLPKDRFSAERLKGVDSTLKIQPAKLEDSAVYLCASSLVGGGPYEQYFGPGTRLTVT.

The chain has TRBV27 and TRBJ2-2; a weak D match, TRBD2 (5 bases). Trimming cost V 0 bases and J 2 bases, with 10 bases left between them. Germline CDR1 and CDR2: MNHEY and SMNVEV (reference sequence). The CDR3 length is 16 residues. The CDR3 loop is CASSLSARANTGELFF. In nucleotides, the CDR3 is TGTGCCAGCAGTTTATCGGCGAGGGCCAACACCGGGGAGCTGTTTTTT.

The V and J genes are TRBV6-6 and TRBJ2-3; 9 bases fit TRBD2. Germline assignment: CDR1 MNHNY and CDR2 SVGAGI (reference sequence). V lost 8 bases, J lost 1 base, and 4 bases stayed unmatched. The CDR3 is made up of 14 amino acids. CDR3 residues: CASGGLARTDTQYF. The CDR3 region has the DNA TGTGCCAGCGGGGGACTAGCCCGCACAGATACGCAGTATTTT.

This chain connects TRBV7-2 to TRBJ2-4, with 11 positions matching TRBD2. V gave up 4 bases and J gave up 3 bases; unmatched junction bases: 11. Looked up from germline, CDR1 is SGHTA and CDR2 is FQGNSA. The CDR3 extends over 18 amino acids. CDR3 amino acids: CASSSFWGGLAGKNIQYF. CDR3 sequence (DNA): TGTGCCAGCAGCTCCTTCTGGGGTGGACTAGCGGGCAAAAACATTCAGTACTTC.

A note on this clone: This specimen includes other DNA sequences encoding the same CDR3. The chain recombines TRBV29-1 with TRBJ1-1; weak D call: TRBD1 (5 bases). The ends were cut back, 4 bases at V and 5 bases at J, with 14 bases in the middle. Per the germline V gene, CDR1 is SQVTM and CDR2 is ANQGSEA. There are 13 residues in the CDR3. Here the CDR3 DNA reads TGCAGCGTTGCCGGGGGAGGCGGGACTGAAGCTTTCTTT. Encoded protein: CSVAGGGGTEAFF.

The chain carries TRBV5-4 and TRBJ1-1, with 8 nucleotides matching TRBD1. The V and J ends lost 4 bases and 1 base, in that order; junction bases with no gene match: 6. Germline assignment: CDR1 SGHNT and CDR2 YYREEE (reference sequence). CDR3 length: 15 residues. The CDR3 DNA reads TGTGCCAGCAGCCGACGACAGGGGACGAACACTGAAGCTTTCTTT. Translating gives CASSRRQGTNTEAFF.